The 5 T cell receptor beta chains in this list originate from one sample, sequenced in a study of T-cell reconstitution after alpha-beta-depleted transplantation in children. Unique molecular identifiers were incorporated into the prepared TCRbeta library. TCRdb redid the calling of the PCR reads with MiXCR, one entry per CDR3 protein. Of 200,000 or so distinct CDR3 sequences in the sample, about 6% were seen once. The material was PBMCs, obtained before TCRalphabeta/CD19-depleted stem cell transplant. These receptors came from a girl under two years old with combined immunodeficiency, due to receive a stem cell transplant.

This clonotype has at least ten counts. This chain links TRBV13 with TRBJ2-3; TRBD2 matches at 9 bases. Germline values: CDR1 PRHDT, CDR2 FYEKMQ (reference sequence). The ends lost 0 bases at V and 5 bases at J; junction bases unmatched: 12. CDR3 length equals 18 residues. The CDR3 region has the DNA TGTGCCAGCAGCTTAGGGATTAGCGGGGGTGCTGGGGGAGATACGCAGTATTTT. Translated, it gives CASSLGISGGAGGDTQYF.

There are many counts of this clonotype. The chain joins TRBV29-1 to TRBJ1-1; no clear D gene. Trimming pared 3 bases from V and 1 base from J, leaving 9 bases between. Germline CDR1 reads SQVTM; CDR2 reads ANQGSEA. CDR3 length equals 13 residues. CDR3 DNA sequence: TGCAGCGTTGAGGAGACATGGAACACTGAAGCTTTCTTT. The encoded protein is CSVEETWNTEAFF.

This clonotype was counted many times. The rearrangement joins TRBV13 to TRBJ2-3; 7 bases align to TRBD1. Germline V gives CDR1 PRHDT, CDR2 FYEKMQ (reference sequence). This CDR3 has 17 amino acids. Trimming at V came to 3 bases and at J to 1 base, leaving 10 bases not matched to a gene. In DNA form, the CDR3 reads TGTGCCAGCAGCTTTGTTCGGATCGACAGGGGCACAGATACGCAGTATTTT. Its protein product is CASSFVRIDRGTDTQYF.

The chain uses TRBV19 and TRBJ2-7; TRBD2 matches at 9 bases. CDR3 size: 15 residues. V lost 6 bases and J lost 2; bases outside the gene matches: 8. Germline lookup yields CDR1 LNHDA and CDR2 SQIVND (reference sequence). The chain's CDR3 is CASSMAAGGPYEQYF. The CDR3 DNA is TGTGCCAGTAGCATGGCAGCGGGAGGCCCCTACGAGCAGTACTTC. The entire variable domain, with the rest obtained from reference TRBV19 and TRBJ2-7, is as follows: DGGITQSPKYLFRKEGQNVTLSCEQNLNHDAMYWYRQDPGQGLRLIYYSQIVNDFQKGDIAEGYSVSREKKESFPLTVTSAQKNPTAFYLCASSMAAGGPYEQYFGPGTRLTVT.

Many counts were recorded for this clonotype. V and J are TRBV5-1 and TRBJ2-2, with D hard to call. Germline-derived CDR1 and CDR2 are SGHRS and YFSETQ. Trimming shortened V by 0 bases and J by 0 bases, and 9 bases separated the two germline ends. CDR3 length equals 16 residues. CDR3 protein: CASSLAIPPNTGELFF. CDR3 coding DNA: TGCGCCAGCAGCTTGGCGATCCCCCCGAACACCGGGGAGCTGTTTTTT.